This TCR beta chain came from a study of OX40 agonist ivuxolimab in advanced cancers. Study overall: People who had prior anti-PD-1, anti-PD-L1 or anti-CTLA-4 therapy could take part, and around 40% had some.

TCRdb's copy holds only in-frame clones and misses some; the assay was immunoSEQ multiplex PCR. The sample has around 49,000 clones; approximately 80% are singletons. The receptor was isolated from an adult with an advanced solid tumor such as melanoma, head and neck, liver or kidney cancer. The input for sequencing was CD4+ or CD8+ T cells sorted from blood, taken in a trial of the OX40 agonist ivuxolimab.

The CDR3 DNA reads TGTGCCAGCAGCGTAGGGGTAGCGGCCCTAAGGGAGCAGTACTTC. It codes for CASSVGVAALREQYF. The chain couples TRBV9 to TRBJ2-5; tentatively, D is TRBD2 (6 bases). The V and J ends lost 0 bases and 11 bases respectively, with 20 bases between them. CDR1 is SGDLS and CDR2 is YYNGEE in the germline V gene. There are 15 residues in the CDR3.